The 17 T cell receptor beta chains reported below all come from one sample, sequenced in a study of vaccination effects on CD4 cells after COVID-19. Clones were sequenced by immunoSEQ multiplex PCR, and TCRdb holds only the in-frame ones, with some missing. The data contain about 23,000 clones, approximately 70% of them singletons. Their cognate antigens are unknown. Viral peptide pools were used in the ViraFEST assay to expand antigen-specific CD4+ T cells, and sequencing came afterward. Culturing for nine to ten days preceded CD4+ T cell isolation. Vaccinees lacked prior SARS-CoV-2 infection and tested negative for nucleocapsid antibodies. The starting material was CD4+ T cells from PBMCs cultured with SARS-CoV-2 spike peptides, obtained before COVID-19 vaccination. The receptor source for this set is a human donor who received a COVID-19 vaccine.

The CDR3 region is CASRFAEPTGELFF. The CDR3 nucleotides read TGTGCCAGCAGATTCGCCGAGCCCACCGGGGAGCTGTTTTTT. The chain has TRBV6-6 and TRBJ2-2; no clear D. CDR3 length equals 14 residues. Germline values: CDR1 MNHNY, CDR2 SVGAGI (reference sequence). The ends were cut back, 6 bases at V and 4 bases at J, with 12 bases in the middle.

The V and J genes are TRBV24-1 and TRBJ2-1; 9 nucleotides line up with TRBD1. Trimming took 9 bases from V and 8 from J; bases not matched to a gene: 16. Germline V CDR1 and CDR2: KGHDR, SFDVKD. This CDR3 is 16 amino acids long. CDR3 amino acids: CATQRAGTGSIDEQFF. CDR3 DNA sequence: TGTGCCACCCAGAGGGCCGGGACAGGGTCGATAGATGAGCAGTTCTTC.

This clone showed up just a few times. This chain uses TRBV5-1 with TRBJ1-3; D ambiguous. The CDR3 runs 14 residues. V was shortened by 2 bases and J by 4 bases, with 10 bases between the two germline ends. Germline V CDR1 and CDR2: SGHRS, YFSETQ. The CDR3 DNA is TGCGCCAGCAGCTTCGGGGAGGACGGAAACACCATATATTTT. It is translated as CASSFGEDGNTIYF.

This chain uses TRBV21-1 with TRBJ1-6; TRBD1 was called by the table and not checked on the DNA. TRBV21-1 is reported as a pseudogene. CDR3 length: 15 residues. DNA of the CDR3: TGTGCCAGCAGCGACGGGGACAGGGGGGGTTCACCCCTCCACTTT. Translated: CASSDGDRGGSPLHF.

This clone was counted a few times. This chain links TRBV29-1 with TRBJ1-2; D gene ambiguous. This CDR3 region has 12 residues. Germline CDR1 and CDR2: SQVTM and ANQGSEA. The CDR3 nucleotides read TGCACCATTCAGTCCTTTGGGTATGGCTACACCTTC. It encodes CTIQSFGYGYTF.

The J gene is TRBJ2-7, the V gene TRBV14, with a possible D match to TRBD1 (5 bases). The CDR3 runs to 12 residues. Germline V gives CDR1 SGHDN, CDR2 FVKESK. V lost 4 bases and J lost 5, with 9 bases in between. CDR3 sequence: CASSPTGDEQYF. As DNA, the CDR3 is TGTGCCAGCAGCCCTACAGGAGACGAGCAGTACTTC.

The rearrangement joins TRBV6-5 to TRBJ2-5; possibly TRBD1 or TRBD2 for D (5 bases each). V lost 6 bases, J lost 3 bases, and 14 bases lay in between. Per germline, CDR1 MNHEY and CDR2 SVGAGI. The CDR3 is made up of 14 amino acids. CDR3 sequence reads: CASSWGRRKETQYF. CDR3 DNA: TGTGCCAGCAGCTGGGGACGGAGAAAAGAGACCCAGTACTTC.

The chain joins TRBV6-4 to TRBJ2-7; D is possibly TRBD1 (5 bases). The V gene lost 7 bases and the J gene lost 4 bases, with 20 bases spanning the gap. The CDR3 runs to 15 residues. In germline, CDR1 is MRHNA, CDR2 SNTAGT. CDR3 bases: TGTGCCAGCACCCCGGCGAAGACCGACAGTTACGAGCAGTACTTC. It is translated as CASTPAKTDSYEQYF.

DNA of the CDR3: TGTGCCAGTAGTATTGACGGGGGGGCCGGGGAGCTGTTTTTT. Amino acid sequence: CASSIDGGAGELFF. The chain couples TRBV19 to TRBJ2-2; 8 positions agree with TRBD2. The CDR3 spans 14 residues. The ends lost 3 bases at V and 6 bases at J; junction bases unmatched: 3. Germline V CDR1 and CDR2: LNHDA, SQIVND (reference sequence). Drawing the rest from reference TRBV19 and TRBJ2-2, the complete variable domain is DGGITQSPKYLFRKEGQNVTLSCEQNLNHDAMYWYRQDPGQGLRLIYYSQIVNDFQKGDIAEGYSVSREKKESFPLTVTSAQKNPTAFYLCASSIDGGAGELFFGEGSRLTVL.

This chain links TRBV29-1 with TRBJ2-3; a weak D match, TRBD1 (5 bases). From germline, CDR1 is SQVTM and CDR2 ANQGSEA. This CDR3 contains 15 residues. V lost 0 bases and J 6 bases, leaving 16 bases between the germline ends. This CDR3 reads CSVEERGRTGDTQYF. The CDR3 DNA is TGCAGCGTTGAAGAAAGGGGTCGAACTGGGGATACGCAGTATTTT.

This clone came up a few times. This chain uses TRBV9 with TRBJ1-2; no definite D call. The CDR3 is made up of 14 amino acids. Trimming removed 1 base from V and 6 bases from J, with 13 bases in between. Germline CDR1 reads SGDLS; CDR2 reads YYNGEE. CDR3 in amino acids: CASSVTRGIHGYTF. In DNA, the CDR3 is TGTGCCAGCAGCGTAACGAGAGGTATTCATGGCTACACCTTC. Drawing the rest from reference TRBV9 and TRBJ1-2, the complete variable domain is DSGVTQTPKHLITATGQRVTLRCSPRSGDLSVYWYQQSLDQGLQFLIQYYNGEERAKGNILERFSAQQFPDLHSELNLSSLELGDSALYFCASSVTRGIHGYTFGSGTRLTVV.

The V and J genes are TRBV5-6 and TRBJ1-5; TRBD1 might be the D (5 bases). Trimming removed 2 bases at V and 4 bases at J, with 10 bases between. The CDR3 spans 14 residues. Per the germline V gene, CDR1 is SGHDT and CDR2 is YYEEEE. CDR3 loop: CASSFAGGNQPQHF. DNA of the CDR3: TGTGCCAGCAGCTTCGCGGGGGGGAATCAGCCCCAGCATTTT.

As DNA, the CDR3 is TGTGCCAGCAGCCCAGTAGCGGGAGTACTTAATGAGCAGTTCTTC. Its translation: CASSPVAGVLNEQFF. This sequence joins TRBV3-1 (or the pseudogene TRBV3-2) and TRBJ2-1; 9 bases agree with TRBD2. The CDR3 runs to 15 residues. Germline V gene lookup returns CDR1 LGHDT and CDR2 YNNKEL (reference sequence). Germline trimming cut 4 bases from V and 7 bases from J; bases unmatched to any gene: 8.

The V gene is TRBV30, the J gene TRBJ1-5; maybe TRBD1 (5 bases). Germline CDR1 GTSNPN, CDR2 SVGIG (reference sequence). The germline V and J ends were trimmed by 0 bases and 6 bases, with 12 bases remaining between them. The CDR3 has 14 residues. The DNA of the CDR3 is TGTGCCTGGAGTGTAGGCAGGGCTACTCAGCCCCAGCATTTT. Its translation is CAWSVGRATQPQHF.

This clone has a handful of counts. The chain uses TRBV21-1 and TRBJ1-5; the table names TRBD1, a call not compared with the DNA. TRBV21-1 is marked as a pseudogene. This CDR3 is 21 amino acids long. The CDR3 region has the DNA TGTGCCAGCAGCAAAGACAGGGGAGGATCCCCGGCCCCTATTAGCAATCAGCCCCAGCATTTT. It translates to CASSKDRGGSPAPISNQPQHF.

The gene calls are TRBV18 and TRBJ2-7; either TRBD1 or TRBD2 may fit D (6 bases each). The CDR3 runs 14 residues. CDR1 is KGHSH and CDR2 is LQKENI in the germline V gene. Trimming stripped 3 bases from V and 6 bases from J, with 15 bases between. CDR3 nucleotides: TGTGCCAGCTCACCCTCCCCGGGGGCTGGCGAGCAGTACTTC. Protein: CASSPSPGAGEQYF.

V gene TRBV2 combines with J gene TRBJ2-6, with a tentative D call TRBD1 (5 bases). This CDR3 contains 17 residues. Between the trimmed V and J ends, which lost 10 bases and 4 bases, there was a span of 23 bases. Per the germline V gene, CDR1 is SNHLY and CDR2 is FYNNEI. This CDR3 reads CAIQRWAGNSGANVLTF. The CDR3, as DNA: TGTGCCATCCAGAGGTGGGCAGGGAATTCCGGGGCCAACGTCCTGACTTTC.